Included here is one T cell receptor beta chain sequence, with context. Its antigen is currently unknown. This sample was taken from a study of shared clonotypes between healthy human individuals. The study, taken as a whole, reports: How much donors shared clonotypes was expected to be affected by sequencing depth. Shared clonotypes across all four donors exceeded non-shared ones in generation probability. Sorted-subset sequencing, rarefaction showed, was incomplete despite large depth.

An even split of each subset's genomic DNA across several immunoSEQ plates was performed. The data were produced by immunoSEQ multiplex PCR, yet TCRdb's version contains in-frame clones alone and is incomplete. The table includes approximately 2.1 million clones, just over 90% detected once. The CDR3 extends over 15 amino acids. CDR1 is SGHRS, CDR2 YFSETQ, per germline. After removal of 4 bases from V and 6 bases from J, the junction contained 6 bases not matched to a gene. The TCR sequence derives from a young man in good health. Some clones in this sample may be carry-over from other donors' samples. The sample consisted of naive CD4+ T cells from PBMCs. Subset meaning: CD45RA+ positively selected. The rearrangement links TRBV5-1 to TRBJ2-7, with 14 bases that match TRBD2. CDR3 nucleotides: TGCGCCAGCAGCATGGGACTAGCGGGAGTTTCCGAGCAGTACTTC. The encoded protein is CASSMGLAGVSEQYF.